This TCR beta chain was recorded in a study of CD8 T cells in ankylosing spondylitis. Study conclusions and caveats: Seemingly distinctive of ankylosing spondylitis blood was a TCR beta motif formed by eight highly homologous variants. Certain motif variants had earlier appeared in reactive arthritis synovial fluid and blood.

This clonotype was found many times. No antigen is known for it. TCRdb reprocessed the 5' RACE reads with MiXCR, giving one entry per CDR3 protein. The table has around 300,000 distinct CDR3 sequences, less than 25% seen once; the top ten hold 3.5%. The source is a female donor with ankylosing spondylitis or in good health (not recorded which). Sequencing input: blood, either unsorted or a sorted T cell fraction (not recorded which).

The CDR3 DNA is TGTGCCAGCAGCTTAAACAGGTACCCCCAGCCCCAGCATTTT. This encodes CASSLNRYPQPQHF. The chain employs TRBV5-6 and TRBJ1-5, with a possible D match to TRBD1 (5 bases). Germline V lookup: CDR1 SGHDT, CDR2 YYEEEE. V lost 2 bases to trimming and J lost 7 bases, with 13 bases between them. The CDR3 runs 14 residues.